These T cell receptor beta chains were read from a single sample in a study of cytomegalovirus exposure and HLA in healthy donors. Assay used: immunoSEQ multiplex PCR; TCRdb lists only in-frame clones, some missing. The data contain 150,000 to 170,000 clones, 75% to 90% of them singletons. Sequencing was performed on PBMCs. The receptors come from a man younger than 30 in good health and CMV-seropositive. CDR3s include the opening cysteine and the closing phenylalanine or tryptophan. The D gene is left open where the match is weak. Expanded clones get a size class; other rows say once, few or many, or leave the size out.

TRBV7-9	-	TRBJ2-2	few	TGTGCCAGCAGCCCGCGCGGGTCGGAGGGCACCGGGGAGCTGTTTTTT	CASSPRGSEGTGELFF
TRBV6-5	TRBD1	TRBJ1-2	few	TGTGCCAGCAGTTACTCGGCGGGACAGGGGAGCTATGGCTACACCTTC	CASSYSAGQGSYGYTF
TRBV10-2	-	TRBJ2-1	-	TGCGCCAGCAGTGACAACTCCTACAATGAGCAGTTCTTC	CASSDNSYNEQFF
TRBV4-2	-	TRBJ1-4	-	TGTGCCAGCAGGAGGGATCTCGCGACTAATGAAAAACTGTTTTTT	CASRRDLATNEKLFF
TRBV30	-	TRBJ2-7	-	TGTGCCTGGAGTTTAGGGGTCACCTCCTACGAGCAGTACTTC	CAWSLGVTSYEQYF
TRBV18	-	TRBJ1-4	-	TGTGCCAGCTCACGGGGGGTTAATGAAAAACTGTTTTTT	CASSRGVNEKLFF
TRBV29-1	TRBD1	TRBJ1-2	few	TGCAGCGTCGCGCGACAGGGTAACTATGGCTACACCTTC	CSVARQGNYGYTF
TRBV27	TRBD1	TRBJ1-1	once	TGTGCCAGGACGCCAGGGGGAGCTTTCTTT	CARTPGGAFF
TRBV19	-	TRBJ1-1	-	TGTGCCAGTTCGAACGCGGGGGGCTTTAAGCTGAACACTGAAGCTTTCTTT	CASSNAGGFKLNTEAFF
TRBV28	TRBD2	TRBJ2-1	-	TGTGCCAGCAGTCGGCCCGAGGCGGGAGACTCCTACAATGAGCAGTTCTTC	CASSRPEAGDSYNEQFF
TRBV7-2	-	TRBJ2-1	-	TGTGCCAGCAGCTTAGTCGCACACCGCTCTGATGAGCAGTTCTTC	CASSLVAHRSDEQFF
TRBV19	-	TRBJ1-3	-	TGTGCCAGTAGTATCGGACTATCCCCGACGGGTGGAAACACCATATATTTT	CASSIGLSPTGGNTIYF
TRBV9	TRBD1	TRBJ2-2	few	TGTGCCAGCAGCGTAGGACAGGGGTCGACCGGGGAGCTGTTTTTT	CASSVGQGSTGELFF
TRBV11-3	-	TRBJ2-7	-	TGTGCCAGCAGCTTACGGCAGGGTTACTACGAGCAGTACTTC	CASSLRQGYYEQYF
TRBV6-1	TRBD1	TRBJ2-7	-	TGTGCCAGTGAGGGGAGACAGGGTGGCGAGCAGTACTTC	CASEGRQGGEQYF
TRBV10-3	-	TRBJ1-2	-	TGTGCCATCACCCGCTCGAACATGAACAGCTATGGCTACACCTTC	CAITRSNMNSYGYTF
TRBV7-8	TRBD2	TRBJ2-7	-	TGTGCCAGCAGCTTAGTCGGGGGGACCTCCTACGAGCAGTACTTC	CASSLVGGTSYEQYF
TRBV9	TRBD2	TRBJ2-3	-	TGTGCCAGCAGCCCGGGACTAGGGGAAACAGATACGCAGTATTTT	CASSPGLGETDTQYF
TRBV7-9	TRBD1	TRBJ1-1	-	TGTGCCAGCAGCTTTCGGGACAGGAGTGAAGCTTTCTTT	CASSFRDRSEAFF
TRBV27	TRBD1	TRBJ1-6	-	TGTGCCAGCAGTTTTGGGGACAGGGATAATTCACCCCTCCACTTT	CASSFGDRDNSPLHF
TRBV5-1	-	TRBJ2-5	-	TGCGCCAGCAGCACTCAAGAGACCCAGTACTTC	CASSTQETQYF
TRBV7-6	-	TRBJ1-2	-	TGTGCCAGCAGCCCCAATATTCCGGCGGGTTATGGCTACACCTTC	CASSPNIPAGYGYTF
TRBV18	TRBD1	TRBJ2-5	once	TGTGCCAGCTCACAGGGACAGACCGAGACCCAGTACTTC	CASSQGQTETQYF
TRBV5-4	-	TRBJ1-2	-	TGTGCCAGCAGCTCACAGGCTACCTATGGCTACACCTTC	CASSSQATYGYTF
TRBV30	-	TRBJ2-3	-	TGTGCCTGGAGTGCTAAAGATACGCAGTATTTT	CAWSAKDTQYF
TRBV18	-	TRBJ1-1	-	TGTGCCAGCTCACCTAGGGGCGGGGGGAGCACTGAAGCTTTCTTT	CASSPRGGGSTEAFF
TRBV29-1	TRBD2	TRBJ2-1	-	TGCAGCGTCCTTATAGCGGGGGGCCGCAATGAGCAGTTCTTC	CSVLIAGGRNEQFF
TRBV7-2	-	TRBJ2-2	-	TGTGCCAGCAGCTTTGCGAGGAACACCGGGGAGCTGTTTTTT	CASSFARNTGELFF
TRBV7-9	-	TRBJ2-5	-	TGTGCCAGCAGTCGACCCCTAGAGGGGCAGGGGCAAGAGACCCAGTACTTC	CASSRPLEGQGQETQYF
TRBV9	-	TRBJ2-5	-	TGTGCCAGCAGCGGAGCGGACCAAGAGACCCAGTACTTC	CASSGADQETQYF
TRBV7-2	-	TRBJ1-5	-	TGTGCCAGCAGCTTAGTTGAGGTTGAGCCTCGACATTTT	CASSLVEVEPRHF
TRBV7-3	-	TRBJ2-3	-	TGTGCCAGCAGCTTACGACAGCCCAGCACAGATACGCAGTATTTT	CASSLRQPSTDTQYF
TRBV4-3	-	TRBJ2-2	-	TGCGCCAGCAGCCAAGGTCGGGATTTGTTCACCGGGGAGCTGTTTTTT	CASSQGRDLFTGELFF
TRBV14	TRBD2	TRBJ2-2	-	TGTGCCAGCAGCCAGGAGCGGGAGTACACCGGGGAGCTGTTTTTT	CASSQEREYTGELFF
TRBV7-9	-	TRBJ2-1	-	TGTGCCAGCAGCTTACGACTCTACAATGAGCAGTTCTTC	CASSLRLYNEQFF
TRBV27	-	TRBJ2-7	-	TGTGCCAGCAGTGAGACCGGGGTTTCCTACGAGCAGTACTTC	CASSETGVSYEQYF
TRBV7-9	-	TRBJ2-3	once	TGTGCCAGCAGCCTCCAGGACACCCTCCCCACAGATACGCAGTATTTT	CASSLQDTLPTDTQYF
TRBV19	TRBD1	TRBJ1-5	-	TGTGCCAGTAGTACAAGAGGGACAGGAAATCAGCCCCAGCATTTT	CASSTRGTGNQPQHF
TRBV29-1	TRBD1	TRBJ1-1	once	TGCAGCGTTGACAGGGGGCAGGACACTGAAGCTTTCTTT	CSVDRGQDTEAFF
TRBV7-7	TRBD2	TRBJ2-1	-	TGTGCCAGCAGCTTAAGACTAGCGGGGGTGAATGAGCAGTTCTTC	CASSLRLAGVNEQFF
TRBV7-2	TRBD2	TRBJ2-3	-	TGTGCCAGCAGGCAGCGGGGACCGGGCACAGATACGCAGTATTTT	CASRQRGPGTDTQYF
TRBV6-5	-	TRBJ2-3	-	TGTGCCAGCAGCCTCCGACTAGAGGGCAGGCAGTATTTT	CASSLRLEGRQYF
TRBV5-5	-	TRBJ2-1	-	TGTGCCAGCAGCTTGGTGCTGACTAGGGGCCGAATGAGCTCCTACAATGAGCAGTTCTTC	CASSLVLTRGRMSSYNEQFF
TRBV5-5	-	TRBJ2-6	-	TGTGCCAGCAGCTTGTCGTCAGGGACTGGGGCCAACGTCCTGACTTTC	CASSLSSGTGANVLTF
TRBV11-2	-	TRBJ2-1	-	TGTGCCAGCAGCCCTGGGTTTTCGGGGAGCTCCTACAATGAGCAGTTCTTC	CASSPGFSGSSYNEQFF
TRBV6-4	TRBD1	TRBJ2-4	-	TGTGCCAGCACCGGGACAGGGTATCAAGCCAAAAACATTCAGTACTTC	CASTGTGYQAKNIQYF
TRBV29-1	TRBD1	TRBJ2-7	-	TGCAGCGTTGAGTCCGGGACAGGCGACGAGCAGTACTTC	CSVESGTGDEQYF
TRBV13	-	TRBJ2-1	-	TGTGCCAGCAGTCGATCGACGGAGAATGAGCAGTTCTTC	CASSRSTENEQFF
TRBV5-6	-	TRBJ2-3	-	TGTGCCAGCAGCTCGTCTAAGGGGTTTGTGACAGATACGCAGTATTTT	CASSSSKGFVTDTQYF
TRBV19	TRBD1	TRBJ1-1	-	TGTGCCAGTAGTGTTCCGGGACAGATGAACACTGAAGCTTTCTTT	CASSVPGQMNTEAFF